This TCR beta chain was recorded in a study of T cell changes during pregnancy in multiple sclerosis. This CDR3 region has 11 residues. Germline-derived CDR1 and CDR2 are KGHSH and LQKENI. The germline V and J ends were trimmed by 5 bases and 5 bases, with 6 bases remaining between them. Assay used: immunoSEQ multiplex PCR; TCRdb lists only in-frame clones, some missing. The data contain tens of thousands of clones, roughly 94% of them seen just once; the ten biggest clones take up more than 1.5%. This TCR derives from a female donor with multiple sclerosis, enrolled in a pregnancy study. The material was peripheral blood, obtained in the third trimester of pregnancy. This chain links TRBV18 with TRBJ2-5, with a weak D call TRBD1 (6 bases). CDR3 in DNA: TGTGCCAGCTCAGGGGGCGAGACCCAGTACTTC. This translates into CASSGGETQYF.